Listed below are T cell receptor beta chains from one sample, sequenced in a study of blood T cell repertoires in COVID-19. Clones were read by immunoSEQ multiplex PCR, and TCRdb kept only the in-frame ones, dropping some. Counted here are 260,000 or so clones, roughly 88% occurring once; the ten biggest clones make up more than 1%. The sequenced sample was PBMCs or T cells enriched from blood (not recorded which). These receptor sequences come from a woman between 40 and 50 years old with acute COVID-19. Both conserved end residues are part of each CDR3. The D gene is left open where the match is weak. Clone sizes are given selectively: once, few, many, or a class where the clone is expanded.

clone_size d_call j_call v_call cdr3_nt cdr3_aa
- - TRBJ2-1 TRBV11-3 TGTGCCAGCAGCTTAGAGCGCCAGGGACAGTTCTTC CASSLERQGQFF
- - TRBJ2-7 TRBV11-2 TGTGCCAGCAGCTTGGGGCTTCTGTACGAGCAGTACTTC CASSLGLLYEQYF
- TRBD1 TRBJ2-2 TRBV27 TGTGCCAGCAGTAGACTCTCACAGGGGGCGAGCGGCACCGGGGAGCTGTTTTTT CASSRLSQGASGTGELFF
- - TRBJ1-4 TRBV3-1/TRBV3-2 TGTGCCAGCAGCCAAGCTCGGGGCCCAGGCAGGGGTAATGAAAAACTGTTTTTT CASSQARGPGRGNEKLFF
- - TRBJ2-5 TRBV2 TGTGCCAGCAGAGGAGGACAGCAAGAGACCCAGTACTTC CASRGGQQETQYF
- - TRBJ2-1 TRBV21-1 TGTGCCAGCTCCCAGAGGACTAGCTCGGACAATGAGCAGTTCTTC CASSQRTSSDNEQFF
few - TRBJ1-4 TRBV9 TGTGCCAGCAGCGGAGGCGGGCGCACCGGAACTAATGAAAAACTGTTTTTT CASSGGGRTGTNEKLFF
once - TRBJ2-3 TRBV9 TGTGCCAGCAGCCATGGGCTCAGCGGGAGCACAGATACGCAGTATTTT CASSHGLSGSTDTQYF
once - TRBJ1-2 TRBV5-6 TGTGCCAGCAGCTTGGAGCAGGGATTTTTTCGCCGTAACTATGGCTACACCTTC CASSLEQGFFRRNYGYTF
- - TRBJ1-1 TRBV11-3 TGTGCCAGCAGCCAAAGGGGAAGGGGCACTGAAGCTTTCTTT CASSQRGRGTEAFF
- - TRBJ2-1 TRBV5-1 TGCGCCAGCGAACCACTAGGGAGCTCCTACAATGAGCAGTTCTTC CASEPLGSSYNEQFF
- - TRBJ1-5 TRBV2 TGTGCCAGCAGTGAAGAAGCAGGGGCGGCCAATCAGCCCCAGCATTTT CASSEEAGAANQPQHF
- - TRBJ1-2 TRBV28 TGTGCCAGCAGTTTCCAGGGGAACTATGGCTACACCTTC CASSFQGNYGYTF
- - TRBJ2-3 TRBV10-3 TGTGCCATCAGCCGGGAGACCACAGATACGCAGTATTTT CAISRETTDTQYF
- - TRBJ1-5 TRBV3-1/TRBV3-2 TGTGCCAGCAGTACAGGGACGCATATAAGCAATCAGCCCCAGCATTTT CASSTGTHISNQPQHF
- TRBD1 TRBJ2-5 TRBV5-1 TGCGCCAGCAGCTCACAGGGGGCCCAAGAGACCCAGTACTTC CASSSQGAQETQYF
- - TRBJ1-1 TRBV20-1 TGCAGTGCTAGTCTACAGCTAAGTTACCAAGCTTTCTTT CSASLQLSYQAFF
- TRBD1 TRBJ2-1 TRBV19 TGTGCCAGTAGTAACCACCGGGACAGCAATGAGCAGTTCTTC CASSNHRDSNEQFF
- TRBD2 TRBJ2-1 TRBV19 TGTGCCAGTAGTCCCTCCGAGCGGGGACTCGTCTACAATGAGCAGTTCTTC CASSPSERGLVYNEQFF
- TRBD1 TRBJ1-4 TRBV2 TGTGCCAGCAAGGTGCTGGGACAGGGGAATGAAAAACTGTTTTTT CASKVLGQGNEKLFF
- - TRBJ1-1 TRBV28 TGTGCCAGCATCCTTGACCGGAGTTACACTGAAGCTTTCTTT CASILDRSYTEAFF
once - TRBJ1-4 TRBV18 TGTGCCAGCTCACCACAAACTGGGGAGTTTGGGGAACTGTTTTTT CASSPQTGEFGELFF
- TRBD1 TRBJ1-1 TRBV19 TGTGCCAGCGGACAGGGATCGAACACTGAAGCTTTCTTT CASGQGSNTEAFF
once TRBD2 TRBJ2-1 TRBV11-3 TGTGCCAGCAGCTTAAGCGGGAGGGGATACAATGAGCAGTTCTTC CASSLSGRGYNEQFF
once - TRBJ1-4 TRBV7-2 TGTGCCAGCAGGCACGACAGAGAAAAACTGTTTTTT CASRHDREKLFF
once - TRBJ1-3 TRBV5-1 TGCGCCAGCAGCTTAGGACAAAGAAACACCATATATTTT CASSLGQRNTIYF
few - TRBJ1-2 TRBV21-1 TGTGCCAGCAGCAAGGGGGACAGGGGGCGCGAGGGAGGTAATGGCTACACCTTC CASSKGDRGREGGNGYTF
- - TRBJ1-3 TRBV7-9 TGTGCCAGCAGCTTAGGGACAATCGGAAACACCATATATTTT CASSLGTIGNTIYF
- TRBD2 TRBJ2-2 TRBV11-2 TGTGCCAGCAGCTTAGGTCACCCGGGACTAGGAGGGGAGCTGTTTTTT CASSLGHPGLGGELFF